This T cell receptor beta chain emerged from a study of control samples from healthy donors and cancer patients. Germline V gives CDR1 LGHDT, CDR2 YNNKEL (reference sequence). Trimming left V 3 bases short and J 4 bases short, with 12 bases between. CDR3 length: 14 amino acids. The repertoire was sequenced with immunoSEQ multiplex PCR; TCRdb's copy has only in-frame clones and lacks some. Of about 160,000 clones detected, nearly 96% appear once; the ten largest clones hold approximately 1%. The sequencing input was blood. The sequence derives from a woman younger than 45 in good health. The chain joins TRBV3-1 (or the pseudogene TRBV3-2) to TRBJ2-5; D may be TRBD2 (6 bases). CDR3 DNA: TGTGCCAGCAGCCATACGGTGGAGGGAGAGACCCAGTACTTC. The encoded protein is CASSHTVEGETQYF.